The source of this T cell receptor beta chain is a study of blood T cell repertoires in COVID-19. Study as a whole: PBMCs, B-cell-depleted T cells, or T cells were the source of the cDNA or gDNA that made up the material.

Using immunoSEQ multiplex PCR, the repertoire was profiled, and TCRdb retains in-frame clones only, with some absent. This sample has some 190,000 clones; roughly 83% occur once, and the top ten carry 5.6%. Cohorts were based on clinical histories the participants reported. V shed 4 bases and J shed 5 bases, with 11 bases lying between them. The CDR3 sequence is 13 residues long. Germline loops: CDR1 LGHDT, CDR2 YNNKEL (reference sequence). The V call is TRBV3-1 (or the pseudogene TRBV3-2), the J call TRBJ2-5; possibly TRBD2 for D (6 bases). The sequencing sample was made of PBMCs or T cells enriched from blood (not recorded which). The sequence was obtained from a man aged 35 to 55 with acute COVID-19. The CDR3 DNA is TGTGCCAGCAGCCTCCGGGGGTATGAGACCCAGTACTTC. Its protein product is CASSLRGYETQYF.